The clone carrying this T cell receptor (beta chain) appeared a single time. The CDR3 consists of 15 residues. The V end lost 3 bases, the J end lost 6 bases, and 15 bases lay between the germline ends. Germline values: CDR1 MDHEN, CDR2 SYDVKM. Assay used: immunoSEQ multiplex PCR; TCRdb lists only in-frame clones, some missing. The repertoire has about 75,000 clones, about 94% of them found once; the top ten carry roughly 0.13%. The data belong to a study of T cell changes during pregnancy in multiple sclerosis. The TCR sequence derives from a female donor with multiple sclerosis, enrolled in a pregnancy study. The J gene is TRBJ1-5, the V gene TRBV28; D ambiguous. This material consisted of CD4+ T cells from peripheral blood mononuclear cells, taken after pregnancy. The CDR3 DNA reads as TGTGCCAGCAGTTTGATTGACAAACCCACTCAGCCCCAGCATTTT. It yields the protein CASSLIDKPTQPQHF. Using reference TRBV28 and TRBJ1-5 for the parts outside the CDR3, the full variable domain is DVKVTQSSRYLVKRTGEKVFLECVQDMDHENMFWYRQDPGLGLRLIYFSYDVKMKEKGDIPEGYSVSREKKERFSLILESASTNQTSMYLCASSLIDKPTQPQHFGDGTRLSIL.